Below, one T cell receptor (beta chain) is given with its context. This sample was taken from a study of STAT5B mutations in CD4+ large granular lymphocyte leukemia. Assay: immunoSEQ multiplex PCR; the TCRdb copy retains only in-frame clones and omits some. The profile shows several thousand clones, approximately 80% of them singletons. The sequencing input was PBMCs. The TCR comes from a man in his 70s with CD4+ T-cell large granular lymphocyte leukemia.

In DNA form, the CDR3 reads TGTGCCAGCAGCTTAGAGGCAGGGCCTCAGCCCCAGCATTTT. The encoded protein is CASSLEAGPQPQHF. The chain carries TRBV11-2 and TRBJ1-5; perhaps TRBD1 as D (5 bases). V was shortened by 0 bases and J by 6 bases, with 9 bases between the two germline ends. CDR3 length: 14 amino acids. CDR1 and CDR2 (germline): SGHAT, FQNNGV.